The 6 T cell receptor beta chains below all came from one sample that was sequenced in a study of blood T cells in healthy people across ages. A J-beta primer mix and a sample-barcoded 5' primer were used in a second PCR of about 6 to 12 cycles. TCRdb recomputed calls from the 5' RACE reads with MiXCR, one row per CDR3 protein. The sample shows roughly 1 million distinct CDR3 sequences, roughly 24% of them seen only once. These records were also assigned to another study, of T cells of mothers and their children.

The sequencing input was blood. All receptors come from a girl aged 2 to 10 in good health.

The chain has TRBV20-1 and TRBJ1-2; D gene ambiguous. Trimming cost V 3 bases and J 1 base, with 6 bases left between them. This CDR3 is 12 amino acids long. Germline V gives CDR1 DFQATT, CDR2 SNEGSKA (reference sequence). CDR3 nucleotide sequence: TGCAGTGCTAGGACCGTTAACTATGGCTACACCTTC. Amino acids: CSARTVNYGYTF.

This clonotype was observed a few times. The chain uses TRBV9 and TRBJ2-5, with a possible D match to TRBD1 (6 bases). Deletions cut 3 bases from V and 1 base from J, with 16 bases between. The CDR3 spans 16 residues. Germline V lookup: CDR1 SGDLS, CDR2 YYNGEE. CDR3 sequence reads: CASSEARTGLQETQYF. The CDR3 DNA is TGTGCCAGCAGCGAGGCCCGCACAGGGCTCCAAGAGACCCAGTACTTC.

The chain combines TRBV12-3 or TRBV12-4 with TRBJ1-2; tentative D call: TRBD1 (5 bases). V lost 10 bases, J lost 11 bases, and 20 bases lay in between. The CDR3 totals 12 residues. As DNA, the CDR3 is TGTGCCATCGGTACTCACCGGGGGGAATACACCTTC. Residues: CAIGTHRGEYTF.

The chain links TRBV14 to TRBJ1-1; D possibly corresponds to TRBD1 (5 bases). Trimming stripped 4 bases from V and 11 bases from J, with 14 bases between. This CDR3 is 12 amino acids long. Per germline, CDR1 SGHDN and CDR2 FVKESK. The CDR3 loop reads CASSRIGQAAFF. The CDR3 bases are TGTGCCAGCAGCCGAATCGGACAAGCGGCTTTCTTT. The variable domain in full, with the rest retrieved from reference TRBV14 and TRBJ1-1, is EAGVTQFPSHSVIEKGQTVTLRCDPISGHDNLYWYRRVMGKEIKFLLHFVKESKQDESGMPNNRFLAERTGGTYSTLKVQPAELEDSGVYFCASSRIGQAAFFGQGTRLTVV.

This clonotype came up a few times. The chain has TRBV2 and TRBJ2-4; D is ambiguous. Trimming shortened V by 3 bases and J by 0 bases, and 3 bases separated the two germline ends. CDR1 and CDR2 from the germline V gene are SNHLY and FYNNEI. The CDR3 loop spans 13 amino acids. This chain's CDR3 is CASSDEAKNIQYF. For the CDR3, the DNA is TGTGCCAGCAGTGACGAAGCCAAAAACATTCAGTACTTC.

J is TRBJ2-1 and V is TRBV7-2, with 8 bases that match TRBD1. Germline CDR1 SGHTA, CDR2 FQGNSA. With V trimmed by 6 bases and J by 3 bases, 10 bases remained unmatched. This CDR3 is 16 amino acids long. The CDR3 region is CASRSGTGGNYNEQFF. The CDR3 coding sequence is TGTGCCAGCAGATCAGGCACAGGGGGGAACTACAATGAGCAGTTCTTC.